Following are 10 T cell receptor beta chains from one sample sequenced in a study of shared clonotypes between healthy human individuals. Naive CD8 cells were CD45RO-negative, positively selected for CCR7, excluding terminally differentiated effector memory CD45RA+ cells. Clones were read by immunoSEQ multiplex PCR, and TCRdb kept only the in-frame ones, dropping some. The repertoire holds around 580,000 clones, about 98% seen once, with approximately 0.3% in the top ten. Source material: naive CD8+ T cells sorted from blood. These receptors were taken from a man aged 30 to 39 in good health.

The V gene is TRBV30, the J gene TRBJ2-7, with TRBD1 identical over 7 bases. CDR1 is GTSNPN, CDR2 SVGIG, per germline (reference sequence). The junction had 11 bases not matched to a gene; V was cut back by 3 bases and J by 3 bases. CDR3 length: 15 residues. The CDR3 region has the DNA TGTGCCTGGAGAGCCTCGGACAGGTTGGTCTACGAGCAGTACTTC. This translates into CAWRASDRLVYEQYF. Supplemented by reference TRBV30 and TRBJ2-7, the full variable domain reads SQTIHQWPATLVQPVGSPLSLECTVEGTSNPNLYWYRQAAGRGLQLLFYSVGIGQISSEVPQNLSASRPQDRQFILSSKKLLLSDSGFYLCAWRASDRLVYEQYFGPGTRLTVT.

The chain couples TRBV5-1 to TRBJ2-7; 13 nucleotides agree with TRBD2. The germline gives CDR1 SGHRS, CDR2 YFSETQ. V dropped 4 bases and J dropped 0; count of bases not matched to a gene: 7. CDR3 size: 17 residues. CDR3 bases: TGCGCCAGCAGCCCCGGACTAGCGGGAGACTACTCCTACGAGCAGTACTTC. Protein sequence: CASSPGLAGDYSYEQYF.

The genes are TRBV10-2 and TRBJ2-7; no definite D call. This CDR3 region has 11 residues. The germline V and J ends were trimmed by 7 bases and 5 bases, with 9 bases remaining between them. CDR1 WSHSY and CDR2 SAAADI come from the germline V gene. Written as DNA, the CDR3 is TGCGCCAGCAAATCCGGGCACGAGCAGTACTTC. Protein sequence: CASKSGHEQYF.

The V and J genes are TRBV5-4 and TRBJ2-5, with D unresolved. V was pared by 4 bases and J by 3 bases, with 10 bases between. Germline V gives CDR1 SGHNT, CDR2 YYREEE (reference sequence). The CDR3 totals 13 residues. The DNA for the CDR3 is TGTGCCAGCAGCCCGCCGACGGAAGAGACCCAGTACTTC. Protein: CASSPPTEETQYF.

The chain employs TRBV18 and TRBJ1-4; 9 bases line up with TRBD1. The V gene end was trimmed by 1 base and the J gene end by 4 bases; junction bases not matched to a gene: 4. The CDR3 consists of 16 residues. Germline loops: CDR1 KGHSH, CDR2 LQKENI. This CDR3 reads CASSPRPGQGNEKLFF. The DNA for the CDR3 is TGTGCCAGCTCACCACGTCCGGGACAGGGTAATGAAAAACTGTTTTTT.

V gene TRBV28 combines with J gene TRBJ1-2; D might be TRBD1 (6 bases). This CDR3 has 15 residues. Germline V gene lookup returns CDR1 MDHEN and CDR2 SYDVKM. V was pared by 6 bases and J by 4 bases, with 18 bases between. The CDR3: CASRPPWTARYGYTF. The CDR3 DNA reads TGTGCCAGCAGGCCCCCGTGGACAGCACGCTATGGCTACACCTTC.

On this clone: Relative to the germline gene, one junction end is altered; a read error may explain this. The chain links TRBV28 to TRBJ2-7; D gene unclear. Germline values: CDR1 MDHEN, CDR2 SYDVKM. The CDR3 has 15 residues. The CDR3 coding sequence is TGTGCCAGCAGTTGGTCTTCCAGGTTCTCCAACGAGCAGTACTTC. Translation gives CASSWSSRFSNEQYF.

The chain uses TRBV6-5 and TRBJ1-5; the D gene is possibly TRBD1 (6 bases). Germline V gives CDR1 MNHEY, CDR2 SVGAGI. V lost 4 bases and J lost 2, with 9 bases in between. The CDR3 has 14 amino acids. The CDR3 protein is CASSSRQGNQPQHF. CDR3 coding DNA: TGTGCCAGCAGTTCCAGACAGGGCAATCAGCCCCAGCATTTT.

The J gene is TRBJ2-7, the V gene TRBV4-1; 12 nucleotides line up with TRBD2. CDR1 is MGHRA and CDR2 is YSYEKL in the germline V gene. The CDR3 runs to 14 residues. V dropped 0 bases and J dropped 12; count of bases not matched to a gene: 6. The CDR3 sequence: CASSQEGLAGGLYF. In DNA form, the CDR3 reads TGCGCCAGCAGCCAAGAAGGGCTAGCGGGAGGGCTGTACTTC.

To note about this clone: Distinct nucleotide sequences in the sample also encode this CDR3. The J gene is TRBJ2-5, the V gene TRBV11-2, with 10 nucleotides matching TRBD2. J lost 1 base, V lost 5 bases, and 4 bases had no gene match. The CDR3 is 15 residues long. Germline-derived CDR1 and CDR2 are SGHAT and FQNNGV. The CDR3 DNA follows: TGTGCCAGCAGCCTTTGGACTAGCGGCCAAGAGACCCAGTACTTC. It specifies CASSLWTSGQETQYF.